These 17 T cell receptor beta chains were all obtained from the same sample, sequenced in a study of STAT3 mutations in large granular lymphocyte leukemia. Study outcomes and limitations: At least one immunodominant TCR beta clonotype appeared in every T-cell large granular lymphocyte leukemia patient.

No antigen has been identified for these receptors. The table came from immunoSEQ multiplex PCR; TCRdb's copy has only in-frame clones and leaves some out. The sample holds 5,000 or so clones, under 55% seen once. The material sequenced was peripheral blood mononuclear cells. The source of these receptors is a man between 60 and 70 years old with T-cell large granular lymphocyte leukemia. Some clones in this sample may be carry-over from other donors' samples.

This clone occurred a few times. This chain links TRBV2 with TRBJ2-7; 7 nucleotides agree with TRBD1. The CDR3 consists of 15 residues. V trimming: 6 bases; J trimming: 4 bases; junction bases outside the gene matches: 12. Germline lookup yields CDR1 SNHLY and CDR2 FYNNEI. The CDR3 DNA is TGTGCCAGCAGACGGAACAGGGGATCGGGTTACGAGCAGTACTTC. Protein sequence: CASRRNRGSGYEQYF. The complete variable domain, with remaining parts taken from reference TRBV2 and TRBJ2-7, reads EPEVTQTPSHQVTQMGQEVILRCVPISNHLYFYWYRQILGQKVEFLVSFYNNEISEKSEIFDDQFSVERPDGSNFTLKIRSTKLEDSAMYFCASRRNRGSGYEQYFGPGTRLTVT.

This clone appeared once. J is TRBJ2-5 and V is TRBV30; 7 bases fit TRBD2. V trimming: 2 bases; J trimming: 2 bases; junction bases outside the gene matches: 5. The CDR3 has 14 residues. Germline V gives CDR1 GTSNPN, CDR2 SVGIG (reference sequence). The CDR3 sequence: CAWSTFGGQETQYF. CDR3 bases: TGTGCCTGGAGTACATTCGGGGGGCAAGAGACCCAGTACTTC.

The V and J genes are TRBV7-9 and TRBJ1-6, with D perhaps TRBD1 (5 bases). The CDR3 has 16 amino acids. Trimming left V 5 bases short and J 8 bases short, with 19 bases between. The germline CDR1 and CDR2 sequences are SEHNR and FQNEAQ (reference sequence). CDR3 coding DNA: TGTGCCAGCAGCCTCTCGACAGTCTTATTGGATTCACCCCTCCACTTT. Translating gives CASSLSTVLLDSPLHF.

In nucleotides, the CDR3 is TGTGCCAGCAGCCAAGTGAATTATAGGCGGGTTTTGTACAATGAGCAGTTCTTC. Its translation: CASSQVNYRRVLYNEQFF. The chain uses TRBV14 and TRBJ2-1, with a possible D match to TRBD2 (5 bases). The V end lost 1 base, the J end lost 4 bases, and 20 bases lay between the germline ends. Germline V gene lookup returns CDR1 SGHDN and CDR2 FVKESK. This CDR3 is built from 18 residues. The variable domain in full, completed from reference TRBV14 and TRBJ2-1, reads EAGVTQFPSHSVIEKGQTVTLRCDPISGHDNLYWYRRVMGKEIKFLLHFVKESKQDESGMPNNRFLAERTGGTYSTLKVQPAELEDSGVYFCASSQVNYRRVLYNEQFFGPGTRLTVL.

Relative to its sample, this clone is large. This rearrangement joins TRBV5-1 to TRBJ1-1; D might be TRBD1 (5 bases). The CDR3 has 12 amino acids. Germline V gene data show CDR1 as SGHRS and CDR2 as YFSETQ. With 2 bases removed from V and 7 bases from J, the gap between germline ends came to 9 bases. CDR3 sequence reads: CASSFSGGEAFF. The CDR3 DNA follows: TGCGCCAGCAGCTTCTCCGGGGGTGAAGCTTTCTTT.

This clone was found a few times. This chain joins TRBV5-4 and TRBJ1-6; TRBD1 is a possible D gene (6 bases). Germline values: CDR1 SGHNT, CDR2 YYREEE (reference sequence). The CDR3 has 17 residues. Trimming removed 5 bases from V and 7 bases from J, with 22 bases in between. CDR3 DNA: TGTGCCAGCAGGCCCGCCGGGGGGGCAGGGACGAATTCACCCCTCCACTTT. Amino acid sequence: CASRPAGGAGTNSPLHF.

The chain is built from TRBV4-1 and TRBJ1-2, with D possibly TRBD1 on 5 matching bases. Germline loops: CDR1 MGHRA, CDR2 YSYEKL. The CDR3 has 14 residues. Between the trimmed V and J ends, which lost 4 bases and 2 bases, there was a span of 11 bases. The CDR3 is CASSPRDGNYGYTF. The CDR3 DNA is TGCGCCAGCAGCCCCCGGGACGGCAACTATGGCTACACCTTC.

The chain employs TRBV25-1 and TRBJ1-2; D is unresolved. Per the germline V gene, CDR1 is MGHDK and CDR2 is SYGVNS. V dropped 7 bases and J dropped 7 bases, with 4 bases sitting between them. The CDR3 is 9 amino acids. This CDR3 is CASIGGYTF. CDR3 nucleotides: TGTGCCAGCATTGGTGGCTACACCTTC.

V gene TRBV5-1 combines with J gene TRBJ1-6; D call uncertain. The V gene's germline CDR1 is SGHRS and CDR2 YFSETQ. This CDR3 has 15 amino acids. The V and J ends lost 2 bases and 7 bases respectively, with 13 bases between them. Written as DNA, the CDR3 is TGCGCCAGCAGCTTTGAAGGTCAGATCAATTCACCCCTCCACTTT. This gives the protein CASSFEGQINSPLHF. The whole variable domain, remainder taken from reference TRBV5-1 and TRBJ1-6, is KAGVTQTPRYLIKTRGQQVTLSCSPISGHRSVSWYQQTPGQGLQFLFEYFSETQRNKGNFPGRFSGRQFSNSRSEMNVSTLELGDSALYLCASSFEGQINSPLHFGNGTRLTVT.

This clone was seen more than once but under ten times. V and J are TRBV5-6 and TRBJ2-3; tentatively, D is TRBD2 (6 bases). Germline V gene lookup returns CDR1 SGHDT and CDR2 YYEEEE. Trimming left V 4 bases short and J 2 bases short, with 14 bases between. The CDR3 spans 15 residues. The CDR3 bases are TGTGCCAGCAGCCCCGGGAGAGGGAACACAGATACGCAGTATTTT. Its translation is CASSPGRGNTDTQYF.

This clone was seen only a few times. This sequence joins TRBV13 and TRBJ2-7, with TRBD1 matching over 9 bases. Germline V gene lookup returns CDR1 PRHDT and CDR2 FYEKMQ (reference sequence). The CDR3 is 14 residues long. Losses at the gene ends were 5 bases for V and 5 bases for J; bases not matched to a gene: 7. Here the CDR3 DNA reads TGTGCCAGCAGCAATCACAGGGGGCCCAACGAGCAGTACGTC. Translation gives CASSNHRGPNEQYV.

This chain connects TRBV5-1 to TRBJ2-5, with 7 bases identical to TRBD1. This CDR3 has 14 amino acids. The V gene's germline CDR1 is SGHRS and CDR2 YFSETQ. The ends lost 4 bases at V and 2 bases at J; junction bases unmatched: 5. The CDR3 nucleotides are TGCGCCAGCAGCCGACAGGGATCGCAAGAGACCCAGTACTTC. This sequence encodes CASSRQGSQETQYF.

The chain is built from TRBV6-6 and TRBJ1-2; a weak D match, TRBD1 (5 bases). The CDR3 consists of 13 residues. The germline gives CDR1 MNHNY, CDR2 SVGAGI (reference sequence). V gave up 10 bases and J gave up 0 bases, with 12 bases separating them. The CDR3 DNA is TGTGCCATTTCGACAGAAGCTAACTATGGCTACACCTTC. Its protein product is CAISTEANYGYTF.

This clone was recorded once. The genes are TRBV7-9 and TRBJ2-1, with TRBD1 matching 9 bases. Germline V gene sequence: CDR1 SEHNR, CDR2 FQNEAQ (reference sequence). J gave up 4 bases and V 4 bases, and 2 bases lay outside the gene matches. The length of the CDR3 is 14 residues. CDR3 loop: CASSSGTGYNEQFF. In DNA form, the CDR3 reads TGTGCCAGCAGCTCCGGGACAGGGTACAATGAGCAGTTCTTC.

The chain employs TRBV10-3 and TRBJ1-5; no clear D gene. The germline V gene has CDR1 ENHRY and CDR2 SYGVKD. The CDR3 consists of 15 residues. Trimming stripped 3 bases from V and 11 bases from J, with 20 bases between. CDR3 sequence: CAISDLGRGAEAQHF. DNA of the CDR3: TGTGCCATCAGTGACCTCGGACGGGGTGCGGAAGCCCAGCATTTT.

This chain links TRBV18 with TRBJ2-7; D not certain. This CDR3 has 14 amino acids. Trimming cost V 5 bases and J 0 bases, with 11 bases left between them. The germline V gene encodes CDR1 KGHSH and CDR2 LQKENI. The CDR3 region has the DNA TGTGCCAGCTCAACGGGTCGCAGCTCCTACGAGCAGTACTTC. Protein product: CASSTGRSSYEQYF.

V is TRBV15 and J is TRBJ1-1; 7 bases agree with TRBD1. The ends lost 0 bases at V and 4 bases at J; junction bases unmatched: 2. Germline V gives CDR1 LNHNV, CDR2 YYDKDF (reference sequence). This CDR3 spans 14 amino acids. CDR3 loop: CATSRDNRGTEAFF. CDR3 DNA: TGTGCCACCAGCAGAGATAACAGGGGCACTGAAGCTTTCTTT.